This T cell receptor (beta chain) is from a study of T cell clonotyping in hematopoietic cell transplantation. The table came from immunoSEQ multiplex PCR; TCRdb's copy has only in-frame clones and leaves some out. Among roughly 18,000 clones listed, about 83% were seen once. Time point of the sample: recipient sample about 28 days before transplant, after cytoreduction. The CDR3 extends over 14 amino acids. Germline V gene data show CDR1 as SGHRS and CDR2 as YFSETQ. V shed 4 bases, J shed 4 bases, and the junction held 7 bases outside the gene matches. This sample comprised peripheral blood mononuclear cells, obtained before stem cell transplant. This receptor was taken from a man aged 50 to 59 with acute myeloid leukemia. Some clones in this sample may be carry-over from other donors' samples. The genes are TRBV5-1 and TRBJ2-7; TRBD1 aligns across 8 bases. The CDR3 coding sequence is TGCGCCAGCAGCCCCCGGGACAGGCTGTACGAGCAGTACTTC. It specifies CASSPRDRLYEQYF.